This T cell receptor beta chain is from a study of T cell repertoires in cytomegalovirus infection. A single record per CDR3 protein comes from TCRdb applying MiXCR to the reads. This table holds approximately 180,000 distinct CDR3 sequences, about 15% found once. Trimming took off 2 bases at V and 0 bases at J, with 11 bases between the two ends. The germline gives CDR1 MNHEY, CDR2 SMNVEV (reference sequence). CDR3 length equals 16 residues. The clonotype was recovered from a human donor in good health (CMV status not recorded). Some clones in this sample may be carry-over from other donors' samples. Sequencing used CD8+ T cells from PBMCs. V is TRBV27 and J is TRBJ2-1; D unclear. The CDR3 coding sequence is TGTGCCAGCAGTTTAATCGGCGGTAGCTCCTACAATGAGCAGTTCTTC. Its protein is CASSLIGGSSYNEQFF.